These 22 T cell receptor beta chains were all obtained from the same sample, sequenced in a study of blood T cell repertoires in COVID-19. TCRdb's copy holds only in-frame clones and misses some; the assay was immunoSEQ multiplex PCR. The table shows 300,000 to 400,000 clones, with around nine tenths occurring only once. Sequencing was performed on peripheral blood. All receptors come from a woman younger than 35 who had recovered from COVID-19.

The rearrangement uses TRBV23-1 and TRBJ1-2; tentative D call: TRBD1 (5 bases). TRBV23-1 belongs to the ORF category, with a function that is uncertain. With 2 bases removed from V and 4 bases from J, the gap between germline ends came to 8 bases. The CDR3 loop spans 13 amino acids. The CDR3 is CASSQRTIYGYTF. The CDR3 nucleotides read TGCGCCAGCAGTCAAAGGACAATCTATGGCTACACCTTC.

Remarks on this clone: Other DNA sequences of this sample code for an identical CDR3. This rearrangement joins TRBV7-9 to TRBJ1-1, with a weak D call TRBD1 (5 bases). The CDR3 sequence is 13 residues long. Germline CDR1 reads SEHNR; CDR2 reads FQNEAQ (reference sequence). Trimming shortened V by 3 bases and J by 3 bases, and 8 bases separated the two germline ends. The CDR3 is CASSLVRDTEAFF. CDR3 coding DNA: TGTGCCAGCAGCTTGGTCAGGGACACTGAAGCTTTCTTT.

The gene calls are TRBV5-6 and TRBJ2-5, with unresolved D. Germline V CDR1 and CDR2: SGHDT, YYEEEE. The CDR3 covers 15 residues. The germline V and J ends were trimmed by 0 bases and 4 bases, with 13 bases remaining between them. DNA for the CDR3: TGTGCCAGCAGCTTGGGGCCGCCCGTAAGAGAGACCCAGTACTTC. Residues: CASSLGPPVRETQYF. Full variable domain (rest looked up from reference TRBV5-6 and TRBJ2-5): DAGVTQSPTHLIKTRGQQVTLRCSPKSGHDTVSWYQQALGQGPQFIFQYYEEEERQRGNFPDRFSGHQFPNYSSELNVNALLLGDSALYLCASSLGPPVRETQYFGPGTRLLVL.

This clone has a single count. This chain uses TRBV20-1 with TRBJ1-1; 12 bases line up with TRBD1. Unmatched junction bases numbered 9, after V lost 3 bases and J lost 10 bases. Per germline, CDR1 DFQATT and CDR2 SNEGSKA (reference sequence). This CDR3 is 14 amino acids long. The CDR3 DNA reads TGCAGTGCTAGTCCCGGGACAGGGGGCCGAAGAGCTTTCTTT. This translates into CSASPGTGGRRAFF.

The CDR3 DNA reads TGTGCCAGCAGCCAAGATGGTAATAGCGGCACAGATACGCAGTATTTT. Translation gives CASSQDGNSGTDTQYF. The V gene is TRBV4-2, the J gene TRBJ2-3; D perhaps matches TRBD2 (5 bases). V lost 0 bases and J lost 1, with 11 bases in between. Per the germline V gene, CDR1 is LGHNA and CDR2 is YNFKEQ. There are 16 residues in the CDR3.

This chain uses TRBV7-9 with TRBJ2-2, with TRBD2 matching 10 bases. V dropped 5 bases and J dropped 3; count of bases not matched to a gene: 15. The CDR3 totals 19 residues. CDR1 is SEHNR, CDR2 FQNEAQ, per germline (reference sequence). The CDR3, as DNA: TGTGCCAGCAGCCCCCGGACTAGGCTAGCGGGAGAGTACACCGGGGAGCTGTTTTTT. Translation gives CASSPRTRLAGEYTGELFF.

This clone was seen only once. The rearrangement uses TRBV24-1 and TRBJ1-5, with 10 bases matching TRBD1. CDR1 KGHDR and CDR2 SFDVKD come from the germline V gene. The CDR3 spans 16 residues. V gave up 4 bases and J gave up 4 bases; unmatched junction bases: 6. CDR3: CATSDPGTGENQPQHF. In DNA, the CDR3 is TGTGCCACCAGTGACCCCGGGACAGGGGAAAATCAGCCCCAGCATTTT.

This clone was counted a single time. The V gene is TRBV19, the J gene TRBJ1-1, with a weak D call TRBD1 (5 bases). Germline V lookup: CDR1 LNHDA, CDR2 SQIVND (reference sequence). This CDR3 has 12 residues. V lost 5 bases to trimming and J lost 3 bases, with 7 bases between them. In nucleotides, the CDR3 is TGTGCCAGTAGTTTGGGGCACACTGAAGCTTTCTTT. Amino acid sequence: CASSLGHTEAFF.

This chain joins TRBV11-3 and TRBJ1-3; D is possibly TRBD1 (5 bases). This CDR3 region has 14 residues. CDR1 SGHNT and CDR2 YENEEA come from the germline V gene. V was pared by 5 bases and J by 4 bases, with 12 bases between. CDR3 nucleotides: TGTGCCAGCAGCCGGCAGACAGCCGGAAACACCATATATTTT. It translates to CASSRQTAGNTIYF. The whole variable domain, remainder taken from reference TRBV11-3 and TRBJ1-3, is EAGVVQSPRYKIIEKKQPVAFWCNPISGHNTLYWYLQNLGQGPELLIRYENEEAVDDSQLPKDRFSAERLKGVDSTLKIQPAELGDSAVYLCASSRQTAGNTIYFGEGSWLTVV.

The chain carries TRBV7-8 and TRBJ2-1; D call uncertain. The V gene lost 1 base and the J gene lost 6 bases, with 10 bases spanning the gap. This CDR3 contains 14 residues. The V gene's germline CDR1 is SGHVS and CDR2 FQNEAQ. The CDR3 sequence is CASSLGVDTNEQFF. The CDR3 DNA follows: TGTGCCAGCAGCTTAGGTGTTGACACCAATGAGCAGTTCTTC. Variable domain in full (rest from reference TRBV7-8 and TRBJ2-1): GAGVSQSPRYKVAKRGQDVALRCDPISGHVSLFWYQQALGQGPEFLTYFQNEAQLDKSGLPSDRFFAERPEGSVSTLKIQRTQQEDSAVYLCASSLGVDTNEQFFGPGTRLTVL.

The V and J genes are TRBV27 and TRBJ2-2; a weak D match, TRBD2 (5 bases). The CDR3 is 15 amino acids. Trimming took off 5 bases at V and 6 bases at J, with 16 bases between the two ends. The V gene's germline CDR1 is MNHEY and CDR2 SMNVEV (reference sequence). The CDR3: CASSRLTGGAGELFF. The CDR3 DNA reads TGTGCCAGCAGTCGTTTGACCGGAGGAGCCGGGGAGCTGTTTTTT.

As to this clone: Distinct nucleotide sequences in the sample also encode this CDR3. The V and J genes are TRBV7-2 and TRBJ1-1; perhaps TRBD1 as D (5 bases). Trimming shortened V by 2 bases and J by 1 base, and 11 bases separated the two germline ends. The germline CDR1 and CDR2 sequences are SGHTA and FQGNSA. The CDR3 is 15 amino acids. The chain's CDR3 is CASSLLGAGNTEAFF. The CDR3 DNA sequence: TGTGCCAGCAGCTTATTAGGGGCCGGGAACACTGAAGCTTTCTTT.

The chain couples TRBV7-2 to TRBJ2-7; 15 bases line up with TRBD2. Germline values: CDR1 SGHTA, CDR2 FQGNSA. The CDR3 covers 16 residues. The ends lost 5 bases at V and 3 bases at J; junction bases unmatched: 5. CDR3 residues: CASSPGLAGGYYEQYV. The CDR3 DNA follows: TGTGCCAGCAGCCCGGGACTAGCGGGAGGCTACTACGAGCAGTACGTC.

This clone was seen once. J is TRBJ1-5 and V is TRBV3-1 (or the pseudogene TRBV3-2), with 7 nucleotides matching TRBD1. This CDR3 region has 12 residues. V was pared by 8 bases and J by 7 bases, with 5 bases of the junction left unmatched. The V gene's germline CDR1 is LGHDT and CDR2 YNNKEL (reference sequence). The CDR3 here is CASLQGWQPQHF. The CDR3 DNA is TGTGCCAGCCTACAGGGGTGGCAGCCCCAGCATTTT.

V and J are TRBV19 and TRBJ2-1; a possible D gene is TRBD1 (5 bases). V lost 10 bases, J lost 10 bases, and 11 bases lay in between. The CDR3 runs to 10 residues. Germline V gene lookup returns CDR1 LNHDA and CDR2 SQIVND (reference sequence). In nucleotides, the CDR3 is TGTGCCATAGGTCGGACAGAGCAGTTCTTC. This translates into CAIGRTEQFF.

This chain connects TRBV6-1 to TRBJ2-2, with 7 bases lining up with TRBD2. The V and J ends lost 0 bases and 1 base, in that order; junction bases with no gene match: 5. Germline CDR1 and CDR2: MNHNS and SASEGT. The CDR3 covers 17 residues. DNA of the CDR3: TGTGCCAGCAGTGAAGCCCGGTCTAGCGGGAACACCGGGGAGCTGTTTTTT. Amino acid sequence: CASSEARSSGNTGELFF.

This chain uses TRBV15 with TRBJ1-2, with D possibly being TRBD1 (5 bases). This CDR3 is built from 14 residues. Germline V gene sequence: CDR1 LNHNV, CDR2 YYDKDF (reference sequence). V dropped 1 base and J dropped 3 bases, with 9 bases sitting between them. The chain's CDR3 is CATSRAGIHYGYTF. CDR3 in DNA: TGTGCCACCAGCAGAGCAGGGATCCACTATGGCTACACCTTC.

This chain connects TRBV2 to TRBJ2-7; tentatively, D is TRBD1 (6 bases). Germline CDR1 SNHLY, CDR2 FYNNEI. Trimming removed 5 bases from V and 3 bases from J, with 14 bases in between. CDR3 length equals 14 residues. The CDR3 DNA follows: TGTGCCAGCAGTCAGGGGTTCACGGGCTACGAGCAGTACGTC. Translation gives CASSQGFTGYEQYV.

The chain recombines TRBV19 with TRBJ2-5; 7 nucleotides align to TRBD1. CDR1 and CDR2 (germline): LNHDA, SQIVND (reference sequence). The CDR3 length is 16 residues. The V segment lost 3 bases and the J segment 4 bases; nucleotides outside the gene matches: 11. DNA for the CDR3: TGTGCCAGTAGTATTTCCCCTAGGACAGGCCGAGAGACCCAGTACTTC. Translation gives CASSISPRTGRETQYF.

The V and J genes are TRBV7-9 and TRBJ1-2; D perhaps matches TRBD1 (5 bases). V lost 5 bases and J 0 bases, leaving 13 bases between the germline ends. The CDR3 runs to 15 residues. CDR1 and CDR2 from the germline V gene are SEHNR and FQNEAQ (reference sequence). The CDR3 loop is CASSGGDRANYGYTF. The CDR3 region has the DNA TGTGCCAGCAGCGGAGGGGACCGAGCTAACTATGGCTACACCTTC.

With regard to this clone: This specimen includes other DNA sequences encoding the same CDR3. V gene TRBV7-9 combines with J gene TRBJ1-5; TRBD1 matches at 8 bases. Trimming at V came to 1 base and at J to 4 bases, leaving 0 bases not matched to a gene. Germline loops: CDR1 SEHNR, CDR2 FQNEAQ (reference sequence). The CDR3 sequence is 14 residues long. CDR3 region: CASSLGTGNQPQHF. CDR3 sequence (DNA): TGTGCCAGCAGCTTAGGGACAGGGAATCAGCCCCAGCATTTT.

This sequence joins TRBV18 and TRBJ2-4, with D possibly matching TRBD1 (6 bases). Germline assignment: CDR1 KGHSH and CDR2 LQKENI. V was clipped by 1 base and J by 8 bases, with 6 bases between them. This CDR3 spans 12 amino acids. The CDR3 nucleotides read TGTGCCAGCTCACCACAGGGGGACATTCAGTACTTC. Translating it yields CASSPQGDIQYF.